This T cell receptor (beta chain) originates from a study of spatial heterogeneity in lung cancer. Whole-study context: Each unique TCR and UMI combination was seen more than ten times on average in raw reads.

The CDR3 contains 15 residues. V shed 5 bases and J shed 2 bases, with 15 bases lying between them. The V gene's germline CDR1 is SEHNR and CDR2 FQNEAQ (reference sequence). A unique molecular identifier was carried by every single TCR cDNA molecule. TCRdb re-analysed the 5' RACE reads in MiXCR, keeping a single row per CDR3 protein. The table lists around 70,000 distinct CDR3 sequences, roughly 8.9% of them singletons, with around 1.9% in the top ten. Specified time point: blood at routine non-recurrence follow-up after resection. This clonotype was counted between two and nine times. The sequence derives from a female donor with early-stage non-small cell lung cancer. Sequencing was performed on PBMCs, taken at follow-up. The chain has TRBV7-9 and TRBJ2-5, with D possibly called TRBD1 or TRBD2 (5 bases each). The CDR3 DNA sequence: TGTGCCAGCAGCCCGATCGGGACCACACAAGAGACCCAGTACTTC. Protein: CASSPIGTTQETQYF.